This T cell receptor beta chain stems from a study of shared clonotypes between healthy human individuals. Study-level background: Per donor, CD8 memory used one plate, CD8 naive used two, CD4 memory used three and CD4 naive used three.

Repertoires were generated with immunoSEQ multiplex PCR, while TCRdb's copy carries only in-frame clones and drops some. This sample has 2,500,000 or so clones, with 85% to 95% found just once. Germline CDR1 reads KGHSH; CDR2 reads LQKENI. This CDR3 spans 17 amino acids. Trimming took 3 bases from V and 0 from J, leaving 15 bases between them. The chain recombines TRBV18 with TRBJ1-3; D ambiguous. The origin of this receptor is a man younger than 35 in good health. Some clones in this sample may be carry-over from other donors' samples. Material for sequencing was naive CD4+ T cells from PBMCs. Subset of the sample: CD45RA+ positively selected. CDR3 protein: CASSPVGRPYSGNTIYF. DNA for the CDR3: TGTGCCAGCTCACCGGTGGGCAGGCCCTACTCTGGAAACACCATATATTTT.